The 9 T cell receptor beta chains listed next were all sequenced from one sample in a study of blood T cell repertoires in COVID-19. Data came from immunoSEQ multiplex PCR; TCRdb stores just in-frame clones and leaves some out. In the table there are approximately 300,000 clones, 92% of which are singletons. Sequenced: PBMCs or T cells enriched from blood (not recorded which). All receptors derive from a woman in her 30s who had recovered from COVID-19.

This clone has a single count. V and J are TRBV27 and TRBJ2-3, with D unresolved. CDR3 length: 14 residues. The V end lost 11 bases, the J end lost 1 base, and 16 bases lay between the germline ends. Germline V gives CDR1 MNHEY, CDR2 SMNVEV (reference sequence). The CDR3 region has the DNA TGTGCCCGCACCCCTATACTCTGCACAGATACGCAGTATTTT. Translated: CARTPILCTDTQYF.

This chain uses TRBV9 with TRBJ2-7, with 7 bases that match TRBD2. V shed 0 bases and J 5 bases; nucleotides not matched to a gene: 14. Germline V gives CDR1 SGDLS, CDR2 YYNGEE. The CDR3 has 17 residues. In nucleotides, the CDR3 is TGTGCCAGCAGCGTAGTAGCCGGGGGAGGGGTTGTCCACGAGCAGTACTTC. Encoded protein: CASSVVAGGGVVHEQYF.

V is TRBV11-3 and J is TRBJ2-3; D is possibly TRBD2 (6 bases). CDR3 length: 15 residues. V lost 3 bases and J lost 2, with 12 bases in between. CDR1 is SGHNT, CDR2 YENEEA, per germline. For the CDR3, the DNA is TGTGCCAGCAGCTTTACGGGAGAGCACACAGATACGCAGTATTTT. As protein: CASSFTGEHTDTQYF.

This rearrangement joins TRBV13 to TRBJ2-3; D is possibly TRBD2 (5 bases). The V gene's germline CDR1 is PRHDT and CDR2 FYEKMQ (reference sequence). The CDR3 spans 17 residues. The germline V and J ends were trimmed by 0 bases and 3 bases, with 16 bases remaining between them. CDR3 nucleotide sequence: TGTGCCAGCAGCTTAGGCGGGTGGAGGCCGGGGACAGATACGCAGTATTTT. This encodes CASSLGGWRPGTDTQYF.

In DNA form, the CDR3 reads TGCAGCGCAGGACGACATCGGCTAGCGGGAGCCACAGATACGCAGTATTTT. Translated, it gives CSAGRHRLAGATDTQYF. This chain connects TRBV29-1 to TRBJ2-3; 10 bases fit TRBD2. Germline V gives CDR1 SQVTM, CDR2 ANQGSEA. CDR3 length: 17 amino acids. V shed 7 bases, J shed 2 bases, and the junction held 15 bases outside the gene matches.

The V call is TRBV5-4, the J call TRBJ2-5; D perhaps matches TRBD1 (6 bases). CDR3 size: 14 residues. Deletions cut 2 bases from V and 5 bases from J, with 13 bases between. The germline CDR1 and CDR2 sequences are SGHNT and YYREEE (reference sequence). The DNA of the CDR3 is TGTGCCAGCAGCTTTCAGGGGTCGGAGGAGACCCAGTACTTC. Protein sequence: CASSFQGSEETQYF.

The chain has TRBV27 and TRBJ2-7; perhaps TRBD1 as D (6 bases). This CDR3 is 17 amino acids long. V lost 3 bases and J 2 bases, leaving 20 bases between the germline ends. The germline gives CDR1 MNHEY, CDR2 SMNVEV (reference sequence). Here the CDR3 reads CASSFQSGPGATYEQYF. CDR3 DNA: TGTGCCAGCAGTTTTCAATCGGGCCCAGGGGCTACCTACGAGCAGTACTTC.

The V call is TRBV4-1, the J call TRBJ2-1; TRBD2 matches at 7 bases. J was trimmed by 13 bases and V by 0 bases; bases with no gene match: 12. CDR1 is MGHRA, CDR2 YSYEKL, per germline. The CDR3 loop spans 15 amino acids. Here the CDR3 reads CASSQEPRASGRQFF. DNA for the CDR3: TGCGCCAGCAGCCAAGAGCCCAGGGCTAGCGGCCGCCAGTTCTTC.

The CDR3 protein is CASSLMTTQETQYF. The DNA for the CDR3 is TGCGCCAGCAGCTTAATGACAACCCAAGAGACCCAGTACTTC. The chain carries TRBV5-1 and TRBJ2-5, with D unclear. CDR3 size: 14 residues. Trimming pared 2 bases from V and 1 base from J, leaving 9 bases between. The germline V gene has CDR1 SGHRS and CDR2 YFSETQ.